The present T cell receptor beta chain was sequenced within a study of cytomegalovirus exposure and HLA in healthy donors. Study as a whole: Early released data had about 85 million unique TCRs, all coming from HLA-typed donors. Most donors, around 81% of 398 genotyped, fell in the Caucasian-associated ancestry cluster. Findings and limits, study-wide: Under in vitro conditions, a few CMV-associated chains were confirmed as specific for CMV antigens.

Trimming cost V 1 base and J 0 bases, with 10 bases left between them. The CDR3 totals 15 residues. Germline V gene lookup returns CDR1 SGHVS and CDR2 FQNEAQ. Primers included in the PCR were 60 Vbeta and 13 Jbeta primers. In the source study's methods: In a later analysis, some 80 million unique TCR beta chains included roughly 11 million shared by two or more donors. TCRdb keeps only in-frame clones here, not all; method: immunoSEQ multiplex PCR. That table gives V, J and clone size, and the DNA gave D and trimming. The sample holds 150,000 to 160,000 clones, approximately 86% seen once. Concerning this clone: Its antigen remains unknown.

The sequence derives from a woman in her forties or fifties in good health and CMV-seropositive. Sequencing used PBMCs. V usage is TRBV7-8 and J usage is TRBJ2-7; D might be TRBD2 (5 bases). In nucleotides, the CDR3 is TGTGCCAGCAGCTTAGGGGTAGCGAGCTCCTACGAGCAGTACTTC. This sequence encodes CASSLGVASSYEQYF.